This passage covers 21 T cell receptor gamma chains from one sample sequenced in a study of Vδ1+ human thymocytes. Study-wide points: In the thymus, TRG and TRD repertoires looked highly polyclonal with Gaussian CDR3 lengths.

Antigens for these TCRs are unknown. RNA was extracted from the cells and then reverse transcribed. Multiplex PCR used pooled V-gene forward primers and a constant-region reverse primer to amplify CDR3s. TCRdb applied CATT to the multiplex PCR reads for clone calling. The sample has 35,000 or so gamma-chain clones; 20% are singletons. Specimen: Vdelta1+ gamma-delta thymocytes from the thymus. Regarding subset: FACS-sorted CD3+ TCRalphabeta- TCRVdelta1+ TCRVdelta2- thymocytes. The receptor set was obtained from a girl in the first two years of life who had congenital heart surgery.

V usage is TRGV9 and J usage is TRGJ1 or TRGJ2. There are 12 residues in the CDR3. CDR1 is GITISATS and CDR2 is ISYDGTV in the germline V gene (reference sequence). With 0 bases clipped from V and 11 bases from J, the junction kept 7 bases outside the gene matches. The CDR3 DNA follows: TGTGCCTTGTGGGAGGTGACGCTCGAGAAACTCTTT. Residues: CALWEVTLEKLF.

This chain uses TRGV4 with TRGJ1 or TRGJ2. There are 11 residues in the CDR3. Germline V CDR1 and CDR2: EGSTGY, YDSYTSSV. The V segment lost 3 bases and the J segment 12 bases; nucleotides outside the gene matches: 8. The CDR3 protein is CATWDQIGKLF. Here the CDR3 DNA reads TGTGCCACCTGGGATCAGATCGGGAAACTCTTT.

Regarding this clone: A far larger clone lies a single base away; this is likely a read error. The rearrangement uses TRGV2 and TRGJ1 or TRGJ2. The germline V gene encodes CDR1 EGSNGY and CDR2 YDSYNSKV. CDR3 length: 14 residues. CDR3 protein: CATWGGPGYYKKLF. CDR3 bases: TGTGCCACCTGGGGCGGGCCGGGTTATTATAAGAAACTCTTT.

This clone was counted a few times. This likely came from a read error, as a far larger clone is one base away. Other DNA sequences in the sample encode the same CDR3. V usage is TRGV8 and J usage is TRGJP2. The length of the CDR3 is 13 residues. Germline values: CDR1 VENAVY, CDR2 YDSYNSRV. The CDR3 reads CATWDSSDWIKTF. DNA of the CDR3: TGTGCCACCTGGGATAGTAGCGATTGGATCAAGACGTTT.

This rearrangement joins TRGV9 to TRGJ1 or TRGJ2. The CDR3 has 12 residues. The germline V gene encodes CDR1 GITISATS and CDR2 ISYDGTV (reference sequence). The V and J ends lost 4 bases and 16 bases, in that order; junction bases with no gene match: 16. In DNA, the CDR3 is TGTGCCTTGTGGGATTCCCCAAAAACGGTCCTCTTT. Translating gives CALWDSPKTVLF.

V is TRGV3 and J is TRGJ1 or TRGJ2. This CDR3 spans 16 amino acids. Germline V gives CDR1 VTNTFY, CDR2 YDVSTARD (reference sequence). Losses at the gene ends were 0 bases for V and 4 bases for J; bases not matched to a gene: 12. The CDR3 loop is CATWDRLPGPYYKKLF. In nucleotides, the CDR3 is TGTGCCACCTGGGACAGGCTTCCCGGGCCCTATTATAAGAAACTCTTT.

The genes are TRGV3 and TRGJ1 or TRGJ2. CDR1 is VTNTFY and CDR2 is YDVSTARD in the germline V gene (reference sequence). After removal of 1 base from V and 6 bases from J, the junction contained 6 bases not matched to a gene. This CDR3 contains 13 residues. The CDR3 nucleotides are TGTGCCACCTGGGACAGCGGAAGTTATAAGAAACTCTTT. Its translation is CATWDSGSYKKLF.

This clone showed up just a few times. Germline and junction disagree at one end, which may indicate a read error. This sample also contains other DNA sequences that code for the same CDR3. The chain carries TRGV8 and TRGJ1 or TRGJ2. The CDR3 consists of 11 residues. Germline lookup yields CDR1 VENAVY and CDR2 YDSYNSRV. CDR3 bases: TGTGCCACCTGGGATAGTCATAAGAAGCTCTTT. Its protein product is CATWDSHKKLF.

This rearrangement joins TRGV8 to TRGJ1 or TRGJ2. This CDR3 comprises 11 residues. J gave up 9 bases and V 5 bases, and 7 bases lay outside the gene matches. The germline CDR1 and CDR2 sequences are VENAVY and YDSYNSRV. The CDR3 here is CATWVTSKKLF. Here the CDR3 DNA reads TGTGCCACCTGGGTAACCTCTAAGAAACTCTTT.

This chain uses TRGV9 with TRGJ1 or TRGJ2. V lost 2 bases and J lost 15; bases outside the gene matches: 13. This CDR3 is built from 12 residues. Looked up from germline, CDR1 is GITISATS and CDR2 is ISYDGTV (reference sequence). CDR3 nucleotides: TGTGCCTTGTGGGAGGCGGCTCCGGAGTTACTCTTT. Translated, it gives CALWEAAPELLF.

V and J are TRGV3 and TRGJ1 or TRGJ2. Germline CDR1 VTNTFY, CDR2 YDVSTARD (reference sequence). V dropped 1 base and J dropped 1; count of bases not matched to a gene: 10. The CDR3 runs to 16 residues. In nucleotides, the CDR3 is TGTGCCACCTGGGACAGTCCTACGACAAATTATTATAAGAAACTCTTT. It codes for CATWDSPTTNYYKKLF.

The gene calls are TRGV2 and TRGJP2. This CDR3 is built from 15 residues. The germline V gene encodes CDR1 EGSNGY and CDR2 YDSYNSKV. Unmatched junction bases numbered 4, after V lost 2 bases and J lost 1 base. Here the CDR3 reads CATWDAVSSDWIKTF. The CDR3 DNA reads as TGTGCCACCTGGGACGCGGTTAGTAGTGATTGGATCAAGACGTTT.

The V and J genes are TRGV4 and TRGJ1 or TRGJ2. The CDR3 contains 17 residues. J lost 7 bases, V lost 3 bases, and 21 bases had no gene match. Germline V gives CDR1 EGSTGY, CDR2 YDSYTSSV. In DNA form, the CDR3 reads TGTGCCACCTGGGATTGGGCCCGTTATTTATTCGGGTATAAGAAACTCTTT. It codes for CATWDWARYLFGYKKLF.

The sample holds a few counts of this clone. The chain is built from TRGV9 and TRGJ1 or TRGJ2. Germline CDR1 is GITISATS and CDR2 is ISYDGTV (reference sequence). The CDR3 has 15 amino acids. V was clipped by 0 bases and J by 2 bases; unmatched bases: 7. CDR3 protein: CALWEVHVDYYKKLF. Written as DNA, the CDR3 is TGTGCCTTGTGGGAGGTGCATGTTGATTATTATAAGAAACTCTTT.

This chain connects TRGV9 to TRGJP2. CDR3 size: 15 residues. The V gene end was trimmed by 4 bases and the J gene end by 2 bases; junction bases not matched to a gene: 7. CDR1 is GITISATS and CDR2 is ISYDGTV in the germline V gene (reference sequence). CDR3 sequence reads: CALWDPESSDWIKTF. In nucleotides, the CDR3 is TGTGCCTTGTGGGACCCTGAGAGTAGTGATTGGATCAAGACGTTT.

The chain recombines TRGV9 with TRGJ1 or TRGJ2. The germline V gene has CDR1 GITISATS and CDR2 ISYDGTV (reference sequence). The CDR3 length is 12 residues. V lost 2 bases and J lost 7; bases outside the gene matches: 5. CDR3 sequence (DNA): TGTGCCTTGTGGGAGGCTCAGTATAAGAAACTCTTT. Amino acids: CALWEAQYKKLF.

This clone was recorded a few times. The chain uses TRGV8 and TRGJ1 or TRGJ2. Germline V gene data show CDR1 as VENAVY and CDR2 as YDSYNSRV. The length of the CDR3 is 11 residues. J gave up 10 bases and V 2 bases, and 5 bases lay outside the gene matches. CDR3 loop: CATWDNAKKLF. The CDR3 DNA reads TGTGCCACCTGGGATAACGCCAAGAAACTCTTT.

This clone was seen a handful of times. A much larger clone differs by one base, so this may be a read error. This sample also contains other DNA sequences that code for the same CDR3. V usage is TRGV3 and J usage is TRGJ1 or TRGJ2. CDR1 and CDR2 (germline): VTNTFY, YDVSTARD (reference sequence). J lost 7 bases, V lost 0 bases, and 6 bases had no gene match. The CDR3 contains 13 residues. The CDR3 sequence: CATWDRLEYKKLF. In nucleotides, the CDR3 is TGTGCCACCTGGGACAGGCTTGAATATAAGAAACTCTTT.

The genes are TRGV8 and TRGJ1 or TRGJ2. Germline trimming cut 6 bases from V and 3 bases from J; bases unmatched to any gene: 5. The CDR3 extends over 12 amino acids. The V gene's germline CDR1 is VENAVY and CDR2 YDSYNSRV. As DNA, the CDR3 is TGTGCCACCTGGTCAAGTTATTATAAGAAACTCTTT. This translates into CATWSSYYKKLF.

This clone came up a few times. Other DNA sequences of this sample code for an identical CDR3. The chain links TRGV4 to TRGJ1 or TRGJ2. Germline V lookup: CDR1 EGSTGY, CDR2 YDSYTSSV. This CDR3 is 13 amino acids long. The ends lost 1 base at V and 7 bases at J; junction bases unmatched: 7. The CDR3 spells CATWDGPGYKKLF. CDR3 bases: TGTGCCACCTGGGATGGCCCGGGATATAAGAAACTCTTT.

The V gene is TRGV3, the J gene TRGJ1 or TRGJ2. There are 14 residues in the CDR3. V lost 0 bases, J lost 6 bases, and 8 bases stayed unmatched. CDR1 is VTNTFY, CDR2 YDVSTARD, per germline (reference sequence). In nucleotides, the CDR3 is TGTGCCACCTGGGACAGGCTCTTGGGTTATAAGAAACTCTTT. Translating gives CATWDRLLGYKKLF.